One and the same sample provided the 5 T cell receptor beta chains below, sequenced in a study of vaccination and CD4 T cells after COVID-19. Their antigen targets remain unknown. Stated treatment: 10-day PBMC culture with coronavirus spike peptide pools or control peptides (ViraFEST assay). CD4+ T cells that had been cultured provided DNA sequenced with the Oncomine TCR Beta short-read assay. TCRdb itself ran the PCR reads through MiXCR, one entry per CDR3 protein. The top ten hold 6.1% of the sample, which has fewer than 25,000 distinct CDR3 sequences, 49% seen once. Sequencing used CD4+ T cells from blood, cultured in vitro. The receptors shown here come from a human donor who had recovered from COVID-19.

V gene TRBV18 combines with J gene TRBJ2-3; D uncertain. Germline lookup yields CDR1 KGHSH and CDR2 LQKENI. Trimming removed 5 bases from V and 2 bases from J, with 11 bases in between. CDR3 length equals 14 residues. The CDR3 nucleotides read TGTGCCAGCTCATCCGGTCTCGTCACAGATACGCAGTATTTT. Translation gives CASSSGLVTDTQYF.

The genes are TRBV20-1 and TRBJ2-2; 11 bases match TRBD1. CDR3 length equals 15 residues. The junction had 10 bases not matched to a gene; V was cut back by 6 bases and J by 7 bases. The V gene's germline CDR1 is DFQATT and CDR2 SNEGSKA (reference sequence). The CDR3 region has the DNA TGCAGTGCGGTTCGGGACAGGGGGATAGGCGGGGAGCTGTTTTTT. It encodes CSAVRDRGIGGELFF.

This clonotype was recorded once. This sequence joins TRBV27 and TRBJ2-1, with 7 bases matching TRBD2. Germline lookup yields CDR1 MNHEY and CDR2 SMNVEV (reference sequence). The V and J ends lost 7 bases and 6 bases, in that order; junction bases with no gene match: 6. The CDR3 sequence is 13 residues long. The CDR3 coding sequence is TGTGCCAGCACCGGTTGGGGGGGCAATGAGCAGTTCTTC. This encodes CASTGWGGNEQFF.

The V and J genes are TRBV20-1 and TRBJ2-3; D ambiguous. V dropped 1 base and J dropped 0 bases, with 11 bases sitting between them. This CDR3 spans 15 amino acids. In germline, CDR1 is DFQATT, CDR2 SNEGSKA (reference sequence). This CDR3 reads CSARVRGASTDTQYF. CDR3 sequence (DNA): TGCAGTGCTAGAGTAAGAGGAGCTAGCACAGATACGCAGTATTTT.

This clonotype was counted between two and nine times. The gene calls are TRBV11-2 and TRBJ2-7; D gene ambiguous. The CDR3 covers 12 residues. Germline V gene sequence: CDR1 SGHAT, CDR2 FQNNGV. Deletions cut 4 bases from V and 6 bases from J, with 10 bases between. DNA of the CDR3: TGTGCCAGCAGCTCCGAGCGTGTCGAGCAGTACTTC. Translation gives CASSSERVEQYF.